This TCR beta chain was sequenced in a study of blood T cell repertoires in COVID-19. Sequencing was performed with immunoSEQ multiplex PCR; in TCRdb, only in-frame clones are kept and a portion is missing. Seen here are more than 70,000 clones, 75% to 95% observed once, and the top ten hold around 3.9%. Sample: peripheral blood. This sequence was found in a woman in her forties or fifties in a cohort sampled during active COVID-19.

The CDR3, as DNA: TGTGCCAGTAAAAGAGGGGGAGTCCTAACTGAAGCTTTCTTT. This sequence encodes CASKRGGVLTEAFF. This chain connects TRBV19 to TRBJ1-1, with D possibly matching TRBD1 (6 bases). The CDR3 sequence is 14 residues long. Germline lookup yields CDR1 LNHDA and CDR2 SQIVND (reference sequence). Trimming pared 7 bases from V and 5 bases from J, leaving 17 bases between.